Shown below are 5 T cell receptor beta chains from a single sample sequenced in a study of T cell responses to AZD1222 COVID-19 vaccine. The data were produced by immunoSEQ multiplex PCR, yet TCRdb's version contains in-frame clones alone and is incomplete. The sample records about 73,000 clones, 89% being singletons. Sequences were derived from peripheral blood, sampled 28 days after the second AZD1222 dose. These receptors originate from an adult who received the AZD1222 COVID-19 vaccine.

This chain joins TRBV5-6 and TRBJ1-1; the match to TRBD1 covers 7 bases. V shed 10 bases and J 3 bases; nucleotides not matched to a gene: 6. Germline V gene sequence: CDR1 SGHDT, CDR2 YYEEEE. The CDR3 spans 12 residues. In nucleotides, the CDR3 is TGTGCCTGCGGGACAGCGGACACTGAAGCTTTCTTT. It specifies CACGTADTEAFF.

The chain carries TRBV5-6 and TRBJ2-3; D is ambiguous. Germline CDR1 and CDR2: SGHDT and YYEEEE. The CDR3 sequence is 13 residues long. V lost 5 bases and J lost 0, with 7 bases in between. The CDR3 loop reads CASRIGSTDTQYF. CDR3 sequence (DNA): TGTGCCAGCAGGATCGGGAGCACAGATACGCAGTATTTT.

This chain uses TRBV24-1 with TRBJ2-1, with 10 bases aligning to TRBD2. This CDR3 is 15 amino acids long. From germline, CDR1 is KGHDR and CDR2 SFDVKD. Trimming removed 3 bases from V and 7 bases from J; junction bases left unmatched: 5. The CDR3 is CATSDPGLARNEQFF. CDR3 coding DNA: TGTGCCACCAGTGATCCGGGACTAGCGCGAAATGAGCAGTTCTTC.

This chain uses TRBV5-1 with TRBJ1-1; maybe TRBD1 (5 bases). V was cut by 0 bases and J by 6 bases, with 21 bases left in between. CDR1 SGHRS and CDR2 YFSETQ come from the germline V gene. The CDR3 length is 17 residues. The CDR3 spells CASSLVPRDLYHAEAFF. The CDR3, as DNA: TGCGCCAGCAGCTTGGTCCCCCGGGACCTCTACCACGCTGAAGCTTTCTTT.

CDR3 residues: CASSREQWSNTGELFF. CDR3 sequence (DNA): TGTGCCAGCAGCCGCGAACAGTGGTCAAACACCGGGGAGCTGTTTTTT. The V call is TRBV3-1 (or the pseudogene TRBV3-2), the J call TRBJ2-2, with D uncertain. Trimming pared 4 bases from V and 2 bases from J, leaving 14 bases between. The CDR3 sequence is 16 residues long. Germline-derived CDR1 and CDR2 are LGHDT and YNNKEL (reference sequence).